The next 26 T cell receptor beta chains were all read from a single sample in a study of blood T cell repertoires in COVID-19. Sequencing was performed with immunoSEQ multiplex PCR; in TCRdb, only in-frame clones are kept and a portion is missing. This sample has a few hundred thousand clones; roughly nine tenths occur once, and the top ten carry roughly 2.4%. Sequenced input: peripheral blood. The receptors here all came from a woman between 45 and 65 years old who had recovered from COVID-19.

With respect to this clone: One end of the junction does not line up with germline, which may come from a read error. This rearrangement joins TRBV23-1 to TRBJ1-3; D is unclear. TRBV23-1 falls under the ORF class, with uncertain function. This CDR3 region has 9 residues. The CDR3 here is CASSRLTPF. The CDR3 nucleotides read TGCGCCAGCAGTCGACTCACCCCTTTT.

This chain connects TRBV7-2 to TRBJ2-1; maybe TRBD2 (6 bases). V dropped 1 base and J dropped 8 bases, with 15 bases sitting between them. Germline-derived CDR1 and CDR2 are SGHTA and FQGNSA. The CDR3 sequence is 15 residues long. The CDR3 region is CASSLVRTNPYEQFF. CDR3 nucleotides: TGTGCCAGCAGCTTAGTCCGGACTAACCCTTATGAGCAGTTCTTC.

CDR3 residues: CASSIYGTEQFF. For the CDR3, the DNA is TGTGCCAGCAGTATCTACGGTACCGAGCAGTTCTTC. This chain joins TRBV12-3 or TRBV12-4 and TRBJ2-1; no clear D gene. CDR3 length: 12 residues. Trimming pared 5 bases from V and 10 bases from J, leaving 12 bases between.

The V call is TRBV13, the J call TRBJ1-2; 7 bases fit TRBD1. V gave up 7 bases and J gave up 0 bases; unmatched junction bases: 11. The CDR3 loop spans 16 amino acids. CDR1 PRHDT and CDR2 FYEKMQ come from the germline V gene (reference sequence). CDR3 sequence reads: CASTYSHRGPNYGYTF. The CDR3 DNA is TGTGCCAGCACCTATTCCCACAGGGGACCTAACTATGGCTACACCTTC.

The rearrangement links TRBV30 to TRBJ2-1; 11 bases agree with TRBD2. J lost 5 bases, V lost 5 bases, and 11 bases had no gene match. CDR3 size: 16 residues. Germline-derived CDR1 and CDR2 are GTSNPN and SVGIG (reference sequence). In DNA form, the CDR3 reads TGTGCCTGGGGGGGTAGCGGGAGGGCCGCGGACAATGAGCAGTTCTTC. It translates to CAWGGSGRAADNEQFF.

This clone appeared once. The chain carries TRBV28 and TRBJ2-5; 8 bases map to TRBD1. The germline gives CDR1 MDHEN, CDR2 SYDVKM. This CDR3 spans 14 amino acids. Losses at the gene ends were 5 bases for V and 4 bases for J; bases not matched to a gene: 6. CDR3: CASSAAGGRETQYF. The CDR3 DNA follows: TGTGCCAGCAGTGCAGCAGGGGGCCGAGAGACCCAGTACTTC.

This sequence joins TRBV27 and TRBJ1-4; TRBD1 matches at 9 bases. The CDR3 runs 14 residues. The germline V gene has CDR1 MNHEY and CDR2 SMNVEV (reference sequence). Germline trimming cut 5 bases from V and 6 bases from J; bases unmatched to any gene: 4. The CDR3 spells CASSPQGADEKLFF. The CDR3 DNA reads TGTGCCAGCAGTCCACAGGGGGCAGATGAAAAACTGTTTTTT.

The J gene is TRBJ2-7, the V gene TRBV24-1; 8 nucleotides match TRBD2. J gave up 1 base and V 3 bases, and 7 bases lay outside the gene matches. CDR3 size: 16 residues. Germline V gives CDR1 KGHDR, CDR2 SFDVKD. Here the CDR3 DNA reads TGTGCCACCAGTGATCCCAATCGGGGGGGTTCCTACGAGCAGTACTTC. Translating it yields CATSDPNRGGSYEQYF.

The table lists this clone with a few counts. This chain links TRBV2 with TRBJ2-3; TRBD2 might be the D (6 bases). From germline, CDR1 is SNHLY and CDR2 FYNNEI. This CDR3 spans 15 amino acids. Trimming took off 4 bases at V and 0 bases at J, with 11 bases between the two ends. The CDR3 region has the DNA TGTGCCAGCAGTGGACTAGGGACTAGCACAGATACGCAGTATTTT. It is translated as CASSGLGTSTDTQYF.

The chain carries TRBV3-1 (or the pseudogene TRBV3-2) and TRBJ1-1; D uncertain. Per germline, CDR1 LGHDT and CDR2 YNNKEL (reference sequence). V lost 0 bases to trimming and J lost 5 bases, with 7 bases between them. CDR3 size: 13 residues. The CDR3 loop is CASSQELETEAFF. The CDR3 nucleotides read TGTGCCAGCAGCCAAGAACTGGAGACTGAAGCTTTCTTT.

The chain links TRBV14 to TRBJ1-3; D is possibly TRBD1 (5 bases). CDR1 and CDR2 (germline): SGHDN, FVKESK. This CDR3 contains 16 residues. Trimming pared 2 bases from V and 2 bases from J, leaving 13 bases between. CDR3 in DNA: TGTGCCAGCAGCCAACCCTGGGGGGAAACTGGAAACACCATATATTTT. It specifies CASSQPWGETGNTIYF.

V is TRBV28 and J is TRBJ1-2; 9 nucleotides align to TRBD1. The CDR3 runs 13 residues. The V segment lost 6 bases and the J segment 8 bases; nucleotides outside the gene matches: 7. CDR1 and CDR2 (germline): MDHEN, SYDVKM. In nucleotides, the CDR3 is TGTGCCAGCAGGTCACAGGGGGCGGGGGGCTACACCTTC. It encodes CASRSQGAGGYTF.

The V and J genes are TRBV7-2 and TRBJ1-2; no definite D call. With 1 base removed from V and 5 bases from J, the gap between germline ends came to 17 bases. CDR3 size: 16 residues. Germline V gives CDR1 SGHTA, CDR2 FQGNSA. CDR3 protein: CASSLDQRAGPYGYTF. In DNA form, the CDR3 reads TGTGCCAGCAGCTTAGATCAGAGGGCAGGACCATATGGCTACACCTTC.

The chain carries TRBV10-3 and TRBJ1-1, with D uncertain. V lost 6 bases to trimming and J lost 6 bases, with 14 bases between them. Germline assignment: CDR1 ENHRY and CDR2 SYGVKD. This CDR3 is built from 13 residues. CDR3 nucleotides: TGTGCCATCAGGCCCCCGGGAATCGCTGAAGCTTTCTTT. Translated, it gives CAIRPPGIAEAFF.

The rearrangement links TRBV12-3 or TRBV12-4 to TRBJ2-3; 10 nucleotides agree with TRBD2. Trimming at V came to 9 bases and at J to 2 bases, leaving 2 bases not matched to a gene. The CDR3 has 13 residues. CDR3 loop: CASTSGNTDTQYF. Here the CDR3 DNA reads TGTGCCAGTACTAGCGGGAACACAGATACGCAGTATTTT.

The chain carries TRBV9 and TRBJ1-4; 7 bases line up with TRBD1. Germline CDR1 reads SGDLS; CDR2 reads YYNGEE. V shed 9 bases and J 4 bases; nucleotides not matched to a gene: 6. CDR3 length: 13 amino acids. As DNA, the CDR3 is TGTGCCACCTTACAGGGGATTAATGAAAAACTGTTTTTT. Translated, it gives CATLQGINEKLFF.

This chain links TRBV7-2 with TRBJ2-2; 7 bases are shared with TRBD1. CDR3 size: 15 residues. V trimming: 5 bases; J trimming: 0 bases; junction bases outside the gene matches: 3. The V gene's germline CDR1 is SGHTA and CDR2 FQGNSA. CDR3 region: CASSNRGANTGELFF. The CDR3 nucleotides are TGTGCCAGCAGCAACAGGGGCGCGAACACCGGGGAGCTGTTTTTT.

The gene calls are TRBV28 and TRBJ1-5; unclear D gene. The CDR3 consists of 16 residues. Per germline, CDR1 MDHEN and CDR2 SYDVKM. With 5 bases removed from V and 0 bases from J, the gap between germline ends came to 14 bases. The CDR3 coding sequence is TGTGCCAGCAGTGATAATCGGGGATATAGCAATCAGCCCCAGCATTTT. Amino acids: CASSDNRGYSNQPQHF.

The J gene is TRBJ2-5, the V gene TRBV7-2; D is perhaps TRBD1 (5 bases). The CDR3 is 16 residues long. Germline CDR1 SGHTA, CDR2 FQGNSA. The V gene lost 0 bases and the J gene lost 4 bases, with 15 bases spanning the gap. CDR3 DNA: TGTGCCAGCAGCTTAGCGGGGCCACAGGTTGGAGAGACCCAGTACTTC. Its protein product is CASSLAGPQVGETQYF.

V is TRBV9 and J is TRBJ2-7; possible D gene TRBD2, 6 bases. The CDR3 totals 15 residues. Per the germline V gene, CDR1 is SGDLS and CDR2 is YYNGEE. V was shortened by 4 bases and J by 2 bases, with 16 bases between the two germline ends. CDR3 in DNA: TGTGCCAGCAGCCGGCAGGTGGGGGGAACCTACGAGCAGTACTTC. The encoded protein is CASSRQVGGTYEQYF.

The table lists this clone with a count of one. The DNA of the CDR3 is TGTGCCAGCGGCCCGGAGTTCGCCTACGAGCAGTACTTC. Protein: CASGPEFAYEQYF. The chain is built from TRBV5-5 and TRBJ2-7; D is uncertain. CDR1 SGHKS and CDR2 YYEKEE come from the germline V gene (reference sequence). This CDR3 region has 13 residues. The V end lost 7 bases, the J end lost 2 bases, and 13 bases lay between the germline ends. The full variable domain, completed using reference TRBV5-5 and TRBJ2-7, is DAGVTQSPTHLIKTRGQQVTLRCSPISGHKSVSWYQQVLGQGPQFIFQYYEKEERGRGNFPDRFSARQFPNYSSELNVNALLLGDSALYLCASGPEFAYEQYFGPGTRLTVT.

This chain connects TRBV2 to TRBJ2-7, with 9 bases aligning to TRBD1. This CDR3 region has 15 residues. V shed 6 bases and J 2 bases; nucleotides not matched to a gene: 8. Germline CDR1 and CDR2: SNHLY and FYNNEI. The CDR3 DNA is TGTGCCAGCAGCTACAGGGGGCAAAGAACCTACGAGCAGTACTTC. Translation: CASSYRGQRTYEQYF.

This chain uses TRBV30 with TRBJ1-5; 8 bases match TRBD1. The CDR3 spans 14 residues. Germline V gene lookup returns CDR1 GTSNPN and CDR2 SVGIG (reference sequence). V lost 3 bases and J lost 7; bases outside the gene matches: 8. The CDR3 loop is CAWSAGQARQPQHF. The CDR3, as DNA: TGTGCCTGGAGCGCGGGACAGGCTCGGCAGCCCCAGCATTTT.

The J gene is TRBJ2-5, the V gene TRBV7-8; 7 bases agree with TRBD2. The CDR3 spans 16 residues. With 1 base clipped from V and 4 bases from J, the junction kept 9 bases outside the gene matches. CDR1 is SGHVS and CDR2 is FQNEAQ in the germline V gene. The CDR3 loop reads CASSLVAGVFRETQYF. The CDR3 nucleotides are TGTGCCAGCAGCTTAGTTGCGGGGGTCTTCCGAGAGACCCAGTACTTC.

CDR3 bases: TGTGCCAGCAGCCCAGCGACGACAGGTCTCATGCATTTT. Amino acids: CASSPATTGLMHF. This chain links TRBV7-2 with TRBJ1-5, with D perhaps matching TRBD1 (6 bases). Trimming stripped 5 bases from V and 15 bases from J, with 20 bases between. The CDR3 extends over 13 amino acids. Germline-derived CDR1 and CDR2 are SGHTA and FQGNSA.

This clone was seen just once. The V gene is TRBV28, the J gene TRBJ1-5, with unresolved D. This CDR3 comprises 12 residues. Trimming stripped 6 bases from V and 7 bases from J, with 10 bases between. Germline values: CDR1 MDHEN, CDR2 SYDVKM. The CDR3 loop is CASRHRAQPQHF. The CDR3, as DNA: TGTGCCAGCAGACATCGAGCGCAGCCCCAGCATTTT.